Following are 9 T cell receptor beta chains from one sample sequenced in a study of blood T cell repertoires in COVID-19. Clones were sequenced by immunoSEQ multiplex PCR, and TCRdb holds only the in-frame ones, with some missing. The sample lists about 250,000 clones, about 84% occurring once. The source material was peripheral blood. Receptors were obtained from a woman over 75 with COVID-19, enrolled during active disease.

CDR3 sequence: CASSSYRGPSDTYNSPLHF. For the CDR3, the DNA is TGTGCCAGCAGTTCCTACAGGGGTCCCTCAGATACCTATAATTCACCCCTCCACTTT. The chain is built from TRBV27 and TRBJ1-6; 7 bases map to TRBD1. CDR1 and CDR2 from the germline V gene are MNHEY and SMNVEV (reference sequence). V was pared by 4 bases and J by 2 bases, with 14 bases of the junction left unmatched. The CDR3 has 19 residues.

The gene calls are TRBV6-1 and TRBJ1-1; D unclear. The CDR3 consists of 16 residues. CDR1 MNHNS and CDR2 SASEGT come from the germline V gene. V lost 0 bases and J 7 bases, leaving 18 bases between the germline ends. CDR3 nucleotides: TGTGCCAGCAGTGAAGCGCTTCGGTTTGAGACACATGAAGCTTTCTTT. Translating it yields CASSEALRFETHEAFF.

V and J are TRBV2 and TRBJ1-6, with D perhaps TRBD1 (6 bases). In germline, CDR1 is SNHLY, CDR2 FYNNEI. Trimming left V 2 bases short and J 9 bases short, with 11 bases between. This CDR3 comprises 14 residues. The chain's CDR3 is CASSETQGGSPLHF. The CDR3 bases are TGTGCCAGCAGTGAAACACAGGGCGGTTCACCCCTCCACTTT. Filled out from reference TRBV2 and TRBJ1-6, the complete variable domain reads EPEVTQTPSHQVTQMGQEVILRCVPISNHLYFYWYRQILGQKVEFLVSFYNNEISEKSEIFDDQFSVERPDGSNFTLKIRSTKLEDSAMYFCASSETQGGSPLHFGNGTRLTVT.

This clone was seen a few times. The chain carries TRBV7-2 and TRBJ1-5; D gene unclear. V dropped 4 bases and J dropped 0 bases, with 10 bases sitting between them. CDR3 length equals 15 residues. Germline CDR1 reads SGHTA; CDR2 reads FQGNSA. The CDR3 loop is CASSSDGYSNQPQHF. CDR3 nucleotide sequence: TGTGCCAGCAGCTCCGACGGGTATAGCAATCAGCCCCAGCATTTT.

In DNA form, the CDR3 reads TGTGCCAGCACCCCTACTAGCGGCAATTACAATGAGCAGTTCTTC. It encodes CASTPTSGNYNEQFF. The chain is built from TRBV3-1 (or the pseudogene TRBV3-2) and TRBJ2-1; 8 nucleotides match TRBD2. Germline values: CDR1 LGHDT, CDR2 YNNKEL (reference sequence). Trimming removed 7 bases from V and 4 bases from J; junction bases left unmatched: 9. The CDR3 loop spans 15 amino acids.

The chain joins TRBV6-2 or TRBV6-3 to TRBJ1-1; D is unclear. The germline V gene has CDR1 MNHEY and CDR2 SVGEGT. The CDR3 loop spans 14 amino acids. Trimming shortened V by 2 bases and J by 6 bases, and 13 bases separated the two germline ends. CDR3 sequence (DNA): TGTGCCAGCAGTTACCCGGAAGCGAGCGCTGAAGCTTTCTTT. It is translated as CASSYPEASAEAFF.

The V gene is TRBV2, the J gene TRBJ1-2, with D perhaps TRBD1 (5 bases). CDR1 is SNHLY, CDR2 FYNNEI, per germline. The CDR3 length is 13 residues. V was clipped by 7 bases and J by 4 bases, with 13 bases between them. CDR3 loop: CASTEQALYGYTF. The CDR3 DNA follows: TGTGCCAGCACAGAACAGGCCCTCTATGGCTACACCTTC. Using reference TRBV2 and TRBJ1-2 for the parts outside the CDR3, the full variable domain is EPEVTQTPSHQVTQMGQEVILRCVPISNHLYFYWYRQILGQKVEFLVSFYNNEISEKSEIFDDQFSVERPDGSNFTLKIRSTKLEDSAMYFCASTEQALYGYTFGSGTRLTVV.

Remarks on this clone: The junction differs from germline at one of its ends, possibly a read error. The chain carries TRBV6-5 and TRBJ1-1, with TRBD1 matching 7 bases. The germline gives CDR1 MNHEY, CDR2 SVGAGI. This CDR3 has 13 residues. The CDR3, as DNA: TGTGCCTACCAGACAGGGATGAAAACTGAAGCTTTCTTT. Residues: CAYQTGMKTEAFF.

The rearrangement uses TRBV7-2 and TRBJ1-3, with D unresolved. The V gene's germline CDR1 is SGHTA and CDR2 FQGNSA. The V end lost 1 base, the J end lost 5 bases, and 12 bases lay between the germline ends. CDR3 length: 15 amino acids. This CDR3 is CASSLDYAQRNTIYF. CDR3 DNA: TGTGCCAGCAGCTTAGATTACGCGCAAAGAAACACCATATATTTT.